Shown below are 15 T cell receptor beta chains from a single sample sequenced in a study of blood T cell repertoires in COVID-19. This table comes from immunoSEQ multiplex PCR, and its TCRdb copy is limited to in-frame clones, with some not included. The data contain about 350,000 clones, roughly 84% of them seen just once; the ten biggest clones take up roughly 1%. Source material: PBMCs or T cells enriched from blood (not recorded which). The receptor set was obtained from a woman in her twenties or thirties who had recovered from COVID-19.

This clone appeared once. The gene calls are TRBV5-6 and TRBJ1-1, with D hard to call. In germline, CDR1 is SGHDT, CDR2 YYEEEE. V lost 6 bases and J 1 base, leaving 13 bases between the germline ends. This CDR3 has 14 amino acids. CDR3 region: CASNSRRRNTEAFF. The CDR3 DNA reads TGTGCCAGCAACTCACGGAGGCGGAACACTGAAGCTTTCTTT. Complete variable domain (other parts from reference TRBV5-6 and TRBJ1-1): DAGVTQSPTHLIKTRGQQVTLRCSPKSGHDTVSWYQQALGQGPQFIFQYYEEEERQRGNFPDRFSGHQFPNYSSELNVNALLLGDSALYLCASNSRRRNTEAFFGQGTRLTVV.

This chain links TRBV5-6 with TRBJ1-1; D uncertain. With 0 bases removed from V and 4 bases from J, the gap between germline ends came to 10 bases. CDR1 SGHDT and CDR2 YYEEEE come from the germline V gene. The CDR3 spans 14 residues. The CDR3 protein is CASSLVEDSTEAFF. The CDR3 bases are TGTGCCAGCAGCTTGGTAGAGGATTCCACTGAAGCTTTCTTT.

The V call is TRBV30, the J call TRBJ2-3; the match to TRBD1 covers 9 bases. The CDR3 totals 15 residues. Trimming cost V 3 bases and J 2 bases; bases outside gene matches: 6. The V gene's germline CDR1 is GTSNPN and CDR2 SVGIG (reference sequence). The CDR3 coding sequence is TGTGCCTGGAGAAGGGGGGACAGGGCCACAGATACGCAGTATTTT. Amino acid sequence: CAWRRGDRATDTQYF. The complete variable domain, with remaining parts taken from reference TRBV30 and TRBJ2-3, reads SQTIHQWPATLVQPVGSPLSLECTVEGTSNPNLYWYRQAAGRGLQLLFYSVGIGQISSEVPQNLSASRPQDRQFILSSKKLLLSDSGFYLCAWRRGDRATDTQYFGPGTRLTVL.

Written as DNA, the CDR3 is TGCAGCGTTCAACCTCAGGGGGCGGGCTACACCTTC. Translation: CSVQPQGAGYTF. V usage is TRBV29-1 and J usage is TRBJ1-2, with 8 bases fitting TRBD1. The junction had 7 bases not matched to a gene; V was cut back by 5 bases and J by 8 bases. The CDR3 spans 12 residues. Germline lookup yields CDR1 SQVTM and CDR2 ANQGSEA.

J is TRBJ2-1 and V is TRBV2; maybe TRBD2 (6 bases). Germline V lookup: CDR1 SNHLY, CDR2 FYNNEI. V was trimmed by 8 bases and J by 0 bases, leaving 14 bases between them. The CDR3 contains 15 residues. This CDR3 reads CASAPRRGSYNEQFF. For the CDR3, the DNA is TGTGCCAGCGCCCCCCGGAGGGGCTCCTACAATGAGCAGTTCTTC.

The rearrangement links TRBV11-2 to TRBJ2-1; the D is unclear. This CDR3 region has 16 residues. Per germline, CDR1 SGHAT and CDR2 FQNNGV. The V gene lost 5 bases and the J gene lost 3 bases, with 17 bases spanning the gap. CDR3 residues: CASSPINPTDYNEQFF. CDR3 sequence (DNA): TGTGCCAGCAGCCCCATTAACCCCACAGACTACAATGAGCAGTTCTTC. The full variable domain, completed using reference TRBV11-2 and TRBJ2-1, is EAGVAQSPRYKIIEKRQSVAFWCNPISGHATLYWYQQILGQGPKLLIQFQNNGVVDDSQLPKDRFSAERLKGVDSTLKIQPAKLEDSAVYLCASSPINPTDYNEQFFGPGTRLTVL.

This chain connects TRBV7-9 to TRBJ1-1; D unresolved. There are 12 residues in the CDR3. CDR1 is SEHNR, CDR2 FQNEAQ, per germline (reference sequence). V was pared by 4 bases and J by 2 bases, with 5 bases between. CDR3 coding DNA: TGTGCCAGCAGCTCACAAAACACTGAAGCTTTCTTT. Translation gives CASSSQNTEAFF.

The count of this clone is one. The chain recombines TRBV15 with TRBJ2-2; 8 nucleotides agree with TRBD1. This CDR3 comprises 15 residues. Per the germline V gene, CDR1 is LNHNV and CDR2 is YYDKDF (reference sequence). The junction had 6 bases not matched to a gene; V was cut back by 5 bases and J by 4 bases. CDR3 protein: CATSLQGDGTGELFF. The CDR3 DNA reads TGTGCCACCAGCTTACAGGGGGACGGCACCGGGGAGCTGTTTTTT. Complete variable domain (other parts from reference TRBV15 and TRBJ2-2): DAMVIQNPRYQVTQFGKPVTLSCSQTLNHNVMYWYQQKSSQAPKLLFHYYDKDFNNEADTPDNFQSRRPNTSFCFLDIRSPGLGDTAMYLCATSLQGDGTGELFFGEGSRLTVL.

The V and J genes are TRBV19 and TRBJ1-2; 8 bases are shared with TRBD1. The CDR3 length is 15 residues. Unmatched junction bases numbered 12, after V lost 6 bases and J lost 6 bases. The germline V gene has CDR1 LNHDA and CDR2 SQIVND (reference sequence). The CDR3 reads CASRPLRGTGDGYTF. DNA of the CDR3: TGTGCCAGTAGGCCCCTCCGGGGGACAGGAGATGGCTACACCTTC.

The V call is TRBV21-1, the J call TRBJ1-5. TRBV21-1 is designated a pseudogene. This CDR3 has 18 residues. The CDR3 loop is CASSNLGQGGDSNQPQHF. The CDR3 DNA follows: TGTGCCAGCAGCAATCTCGGGCAGGGAGGGGATAGCAATCAGCCCCAGCATTTT.

The chain couples TRBV7-9 to TRBJ1-5; D remains unclear. CDR1 is SEHNR and CDR2 is FQNEAQ in the germline V gene (reference sequence). The CDR3 totals 17 residues. Trimming left V 0 bases short and J 4 bases short, with 16 bases between. The CDR3 DNA follows: TGTGCCAGCAGCTTAGCGCTAGGCGGAGATAGGAATCAGCCCCAGCATTTT. It specifies CASSLALGGDRNQPQHF. Full variable domain (remainder filled in from reference TRBV7-9 and TRBJ1-5): DTGVSQNPRHKITKRGQNVTFRCDPISEHNRLYWYRQTLGQGPEFLTYFQNEAQLEKSRLLSDRFSAERPKGSFSTLEIQRTEQGDSAMYLCASSLALGGDRNQPQHFGDGTRLSIL.

This clone has a single count. The chain employs TRBV5-8 and TRBJ2-4, with D possibly matching TRBD2 (5 bases). The V end was cut by 2 bases, the J end by 9 bases, with 9 bases between. Per germline, CDR1 SGHTS and CDR2 YDEGEE. The CDR3 runs to 12 residues. This CDR3 is CASSFEGRIQYF. The CDR3 bases are TGTGCCAGCAGCTTCGAGGGCCGCATTCAGTACTTC.

The V call is TRBV7-2, the J call TRBJ2-7; TRBD1 might be the D (8 bases). The CDR3 runs 14 residues. Looked up from germline, CDR1 is SGHTA and CDR2 is FQGNSA. V gave up 4 bases and J gave up 5 bases, with 15 bases separating them. CDR3 in amino acids: CASSSRQGRDEQYF. CDR3 sequence (DNA): TGTGCCAGCAGCTCCCGACAGGGGAGGGACGAGCAGTACTTC.

V usage is TRBV10-3 and J usage is TRBJ2-7, with 8 bases that match TRBD1. Germline V gives CDR1 ENHRY, CDR2 SYGVKD. V gave up 4 bases and J gave up 5 bases; unmatched junction bases: 7. CDR3 size: 14 residues. The CDR3 loop is CAISVSQGANEQYF. The CDR3 region has the DNA TGTGCCATCAGTGTTAGCCAGGGGGCTAACGAGCAGTACTTC.

The chain is built from TRBV24-1 and TRBJ2-1; the match to TRBD1 covers 9 bases. V shed 4 bases, J shed 4 bases, and the junction held 7 bases outside the gene matches. This CDR3 region has 16 residues. Per the germline V gene, CDR1 is KGHDR and CDR2 is SFDVKD. The CDR3 is CATSDPRDRDYNEQFF. In nucleotides, the CDR3 is TGTGCCACCAGTGACCCCCGGGACAGGGATTACAATGAGCAGTTCTTC.